This TCR beta chain was captured by sequencing in a study of blood T cell repertoires in COVID-19. The method was immunoSEQ multiplex PCR; TCRdb's version includes in-frame clones alone and lacks a portion of them. The sample holds some 400,000 clones, 89% seen once. The clonotype comes from a woman in her twenties or thirties who had recovered from COVID-19. The sample comprised PBMCs or T cells enriched from blood (not recorded which).

This chain's CDR3 is CASSQDLRETDTQYF. CDR3 DNA sequence: TGTGCCAGCAGCCAAGATTTAAGGGAGACAGATACGCAGTATTTT. The chain combines TRBV3-1 (or the pseudogene TRBV3-2) with TRBJ2-3; possible D gene TRBD2, 5 bases. Germline V lookup: CDR1 LGHDT, CDR2 YNNKEL (reference sequence). This CDR3 is 15 amino acids long. Trimming removed 0 bases from V and 3 bases from J, with 10 bases in between.